The 5 T cell receptor beta chains below come from one sample, sequenced in a study of T cells after yellow fever vaccination. A single record per CDR3 protein comes from TCRdb applying MiXCR to the 5' RACE reads. The repertoire has some 600,000 distinct CDR3 sequences, around 16% of them found once; the top ten carry about 18%. The specimen comprised PBMCs, sampled more than 4 days after the first yellow fever vaccination. These receptor sequences come from a man aged 18 to 29 who received the YFV17D yellow fever vaccine.

This clonotype has only a few counts. CDR3 amino acids: CSARAEGAKGNTIYF. As DNA, the CDR3 is TGCAGTGCTAGAGCGGAGGGGGCGAAGGGAAACACCATATATTTT. The chain employs TRBV20-1 and TRBJ1-3; 7 bases line up with TRBD1. The length of the CDR3 is 15 residues. CDR1 is DFQATT and CDR2 is SNEGSKA in the germline V gene (reference sequence). The ends lost 1 base at V and 4 bases at J; junction bases unmatched: 7.

This chain uses TRBV20-1 with TRBJ1-2, with 7 positions matching TRBD1. V shed 4 bases, J shed 4 bases, and the junction held 6 bases outside the gene matches. From germline, CDR1 is DFQATT and CDR2 SNEGSKA (reference sequence). The CDR3 sequence is 13 residues long. In DNA form, the CDR3 reads TGCAGTGCTATTCCAAGGACAGGCTATGGCTACACCTTC. Translated: CSAIPRTGYGYTF.

V is TRBV7-9 and J is TRBJ2-3; D unresolved. The V gene lost 1 base and the J gene lost 5 bases, with 10 bases spanning the gap. Germline CDR1 and CDR2: SEHNR and FQNEAQ (reference sequence). The CDR3 length is 14 residues. CDR3 nucleotides: TGTGCCAGCAGCTTAGGGTTCGTCTTAGATACGCAGTATTTT. Its translation: CASSLGFVLDTQYF.

The chain has TRBV20-1 and TRBJ1-6; D remains unclear. The CDR3 is 13 amino acids. Germline V CDR1 and CDR2: DFQATT, SNEGSKA (reference sequence). Trimming removed 3 bases from V and 7 bases from J, with 10 bases in between. The CDR3: CSARVTANSPLHF. The CDR3 region has the DNA TGCAGTGCTAGGGTCACAGCCAATTCACCCCTCCACTTT.

This chain links TRBV14 with TRBJ1-5; D might be TRBD1 (6 bases). The CDR3 length is 16 residues. V shed 2 bases and J shed 5 bases, with 16 bases lying between them. In germline, CDR1 is SGHDN, CDR2 FVKESK. The CDR3 spells CASSQKFGDIDQPQHF. CDR3 DNA sequence: TGTGCCAGCAGCCAAAAATTTGGGGACATCGATCAGCCCCAGCATTTT.